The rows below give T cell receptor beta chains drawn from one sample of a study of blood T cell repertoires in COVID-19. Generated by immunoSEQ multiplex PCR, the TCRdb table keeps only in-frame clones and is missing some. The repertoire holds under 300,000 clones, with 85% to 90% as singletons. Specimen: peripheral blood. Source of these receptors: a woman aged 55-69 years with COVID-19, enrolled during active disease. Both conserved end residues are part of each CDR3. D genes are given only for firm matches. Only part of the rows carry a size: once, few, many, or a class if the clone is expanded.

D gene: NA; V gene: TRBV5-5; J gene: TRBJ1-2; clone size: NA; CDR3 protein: CASSLEAAAYGYTF; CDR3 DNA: TGTGCCAGCAGCTTGGAGGCGGCCGCGTATGGCTACACCTTC
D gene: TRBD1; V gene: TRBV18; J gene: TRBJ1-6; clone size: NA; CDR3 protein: CASSTTGVLNSPLHF; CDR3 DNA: TGTGCCAGCTCAACCACAGGGGTCTTAAATTCACCCCTCCACTTT
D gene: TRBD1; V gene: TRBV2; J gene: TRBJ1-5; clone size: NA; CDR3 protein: CASSGVWGAGGLGNQPQHF; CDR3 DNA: TGTGCCAGCAGTGGGGTGTGGGGAGCAGGGGGACTTGGCAATCAGCCCCAGCATTTT
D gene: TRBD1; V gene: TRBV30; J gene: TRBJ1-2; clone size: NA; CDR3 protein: CAGATGTGYGYTF; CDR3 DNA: TGTGCCGGGGCTACCGGGACAGGCTATGGCTACACCTTC
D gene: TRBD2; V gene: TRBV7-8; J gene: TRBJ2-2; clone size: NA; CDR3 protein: CASSLSGGASLTGELFF; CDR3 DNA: TGTGCCAGCAGCTTGTCCGGGGGGGCCTCACTCACCGGGGAGCTGTTTTTT
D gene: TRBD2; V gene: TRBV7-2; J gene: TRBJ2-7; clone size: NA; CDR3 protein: CASSSSGGSPYEQYF; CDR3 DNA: TGTGCCAGCAGCTCTAGCGGGGGGTCGCCATACGAGCAGTACTTC
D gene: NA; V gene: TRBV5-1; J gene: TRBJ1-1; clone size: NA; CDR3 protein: CASSLVSQGRGGDLAFF; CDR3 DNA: TGCGCCAGCAGCTTGGTTTCGCAGGGGAGGGGAGGCGATTTGGCTTTCTTT
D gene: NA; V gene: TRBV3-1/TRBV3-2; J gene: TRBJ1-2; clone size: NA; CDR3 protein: CASSQTTRRRADGYTF; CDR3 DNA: TGTGCCAGCAGCCAGACGACTCGCAGACGAGCCGATGGCTACACCTTC
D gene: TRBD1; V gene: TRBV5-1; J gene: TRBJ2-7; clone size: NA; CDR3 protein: CASRSGQGHPYEQYF; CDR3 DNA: TGCGCCAGCAGGAGTGGACAGGGGCACCCCTACGAGCAGTACTTC
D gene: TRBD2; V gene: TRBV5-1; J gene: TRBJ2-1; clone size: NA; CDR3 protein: CASSPTSGGSNEQFF; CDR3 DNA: TGCGCCAGCAGCCCGACTAGCGGGGGGTCCAATGAGCAGTTCTTC
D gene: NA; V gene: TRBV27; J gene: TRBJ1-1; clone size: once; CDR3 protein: CASSLYGQLNTEAFF; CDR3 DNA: TGTGCCAGCAGTTTATACGGACAGCTGAACACTGAAGCTTTCTTT
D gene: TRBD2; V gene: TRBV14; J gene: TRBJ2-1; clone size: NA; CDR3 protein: CASSPGLAGWNEQFF; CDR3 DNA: TGTGCCAGCAGCCCAGGACTAGCGGGATGGAATGAGCAGTTCTTC
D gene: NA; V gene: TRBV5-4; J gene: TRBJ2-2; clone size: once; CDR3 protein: CASSLGRARELFF; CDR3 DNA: TGTGCCAGCAGCTTGGGGCGGGCCCGGGAGCTGTTTTTT
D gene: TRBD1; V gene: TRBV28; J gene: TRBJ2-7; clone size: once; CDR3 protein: CATIGTGFYEQYF; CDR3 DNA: TGTGCCACCATCGGGACAGGATTTTACGAGCAGTACTTC
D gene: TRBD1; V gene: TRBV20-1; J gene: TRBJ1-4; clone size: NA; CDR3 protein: CSASASGTGFEKLFF; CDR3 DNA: TGCAGTGCTAGTGCGTCCGGGACAGGGTTTGAAAAACTGTTTTTT
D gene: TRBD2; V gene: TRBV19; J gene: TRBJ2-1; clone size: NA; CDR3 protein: CASSVSAGTSGASSYNEQFF; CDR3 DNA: TGTGCCAGTAGTGTATCGGCCGGGACTAGCGGGGCCTCTTCCTACAATGAGCAGTTCTTC
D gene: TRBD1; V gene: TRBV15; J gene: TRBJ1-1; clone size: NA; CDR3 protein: CATSRGLGQGGGNTEAFF; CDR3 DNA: TGTGCCACCAGCAGAGGCCTCGGACAGGGTGGAGGGAACACTGAAGCTTTCTTT
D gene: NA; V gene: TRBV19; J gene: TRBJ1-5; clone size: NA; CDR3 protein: CATDPGSSNQPQHF; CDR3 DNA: TGTGCCACTGACCCGGGGTCAAGCAATCAGCCCCAGCATTTT
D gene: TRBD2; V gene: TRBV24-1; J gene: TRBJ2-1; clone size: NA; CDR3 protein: CATSVSGGRGEQFF; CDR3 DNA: TGTGCCACCAGTGTTAGCGGGGGAAGGGGTGAGCAGTTCTTC
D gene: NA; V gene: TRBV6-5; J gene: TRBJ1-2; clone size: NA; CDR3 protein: CASSRGSGYTF; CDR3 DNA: TGTGCCAGCAGCCGGGGTTCCGGCTACACCTTC
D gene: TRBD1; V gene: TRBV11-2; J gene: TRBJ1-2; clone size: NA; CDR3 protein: CASSLVQGYSGYTF; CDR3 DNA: TGTGCCAGCAGCTTAGTACAGGGGTATAGTGGCTACACCTTC
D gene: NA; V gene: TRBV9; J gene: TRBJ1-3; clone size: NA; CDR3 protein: CASSVDSSGNTIYF; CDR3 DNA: TGTGCCAGCAGCGTAGACAGCTCTGGAAACACCATATATTTT